A single sample is the source of the 6 T cell receptor beta chains below, sequenced in a study of T cell repertoires in cytomegalovirus infection. One entry per CDR3 protein results from TCRdb running MiXCR on the reads. The sample shows 200,000 to 250,000 distinct CDR3 sequences, 22% of them seen only once. The sequencing input was CD8+ T cells from PBMCs. The receptors here all came from a human donor in good health (CMV status not recorded). Some clones in this sample may be carry-over from other donors' samples.

V gene TRBV29-1 combines with J gene TRBJ2-2, with D unresolved. In germline, CDR1 is SQVTM, CDR2 ANQGSEA. The ends were cut back, 7 bases at V and 1 base at J, with 10 bases in the middle. CDR3 length equals 13 residues. The CDR3 DNA follows: TGCAGCGGGAAGCAAGAGAACACCGGGGAGCTGTTTTTT. As protein: CSGKQENTGELFF.

Of note for this clonotype: Being one base from a much bigger clone, this may be a read error. The chain uses TRBV7-6 and TRBJ2-7, with TRBD1 matching 12 bases. Germline V CDR1 and CDR2: SGHVS, FNYEAQ. CDR3 size: 14 residues. Losses at the gene ends were 4 bases for V and 7 bases for J; bases not matched to a gene: 5. Here the CDR3 reads CASSSGTGGNEQYF. For the CDR3, the DNA is TGTGCCAGCAGCTCCGGGACAGGGGGCAATGAGCAGTACTTC.

In this sample, this clonotype turned up a few times. This CDR3 is CSVETGLAPYEQYF. The DNA for the CDR3 is TGCAGCGTTGAAACCGGCCTAGCGCCCTACGAGCAGTACTTC. This chain connects TRBV29-1 to TRBJ2-7, with D perhaps TRBD2 (6 bases). Germline V gives CDR1 SQVTM, CDR2 ANQGSEA. Trimming cost V 2 bases and J 2 bases, with 13 bases left between them. The CDR3 runs 14 residues.

The chain is built from TRBV6-1 and TRBJ2-1, with TRBD1 as a possible D gene (5 bases). The CDR3 covers 15 residues. V dropped 8 bases and J dropped 7 bases, with 21 bases sitting between them. CDR1 and CDR2 from the germline V gene are MNHNS and SASEGT. CDR3 sequence (DNA): TGTGCCAGCTCAGACAGTCTTATGGGTGGGAATGAGCAGTTCTTC. Translating gives CASSDSLMGGNEQFF.

This clonotype was seen ten or more times. This sequence joins TRBV12-3 or TRBV12-4 and TRBJ1-2; D unresolved. V lost 6 bases and J lost 4, with 9 bases in between. CDR3 length equals 12 residues. The CDR3 protein is CASSASLYGYTF. Here the CDR3 DNA reads TGTGCCAGCAGCGCATCCCTCTATGGCTACACCTTC.

This chain joins TRBV12-3 or TRBV12-4 and TRBJ2-1; 12 bases agree with TRBD1. Trimming took 7 bases from V and 6 from J; bases not matched to a gene: 7. This CDR3 region has 15 residues. In nucleotides, the CDR3 is TGTGCCAGCACTTTTGGGACAGGGGGCATCAATGAGCAGTTCTTC. Translation: CASTFGTGGINEQFF.